One and the same sample provided the 32 T cell receptor beta chains below, sequenced in a study of shared clonotypes between healthy human individuals. Assay used: immunoSEQ multiplex PCR; TCRdb lists only in-frame clones, some missing. In the table there are approximately 1.4 million clones, 98% of which are singletons. What was sequenced was naive CD4+ T cells sorted from blood. This sample's subset: CD45RA+ positively selected. The receptors originated from a man aged 25 to 40 in good health.

The chain joins TRBV19 to TRBJ1-3; D is unresolved. This CDR3 contains 12 residues. Trimming removed 6 bases at V and 4 bases at J, with 7 bases between. From germline, CDR1 is LNHDA and CDR2 SQIVND (reference sequence). CDR3 in DNA: TGTGCCAGTAGCACGAGAGGAAACACCATATATTTT. It encodes CASSTRGNTIYF.

This chain links TRBV7-8 with TRBJ1-4, with D possibly being TRBD1 (5 bases). Germline loops: CDR1 SGHVS, CDR2 FQNEAQ. V lost 4 bases and J 8 bases, leaving 17 bases between the germline ends. CDR3 length equals 15 residues. In nucleotides, the CDR3 is TGTGCCAGCAGCTCAAGGCTTGGGGGATCGGAAAAACTGTTTTTT. Translation: CASSSRLGGSEKLFF.

The rearrangement links TRBV18 to TRBJ2-5; tentative D call: TRBD1 (6 bases). V lost 0 bases, J lost 5 bases, and 16 bases lay in between. The CDR3 length is 16 residues. CDR1 KGHSH and CDR2 LQKENI come from the germline V gene. CDR3 region: CASSPPSGGVRETQYF. CDR3 bases: TGTGCCAGCTCACCACCGTCTGGGGGCGTAAGGGAGACCCAGTACTTC. Drawing the rest from reference TRBV18 and TRBJ2-5, the complete variable domain is NAGVMQNPRHLVRRRGQEARLRCSPMKGHSHVYWYRQLPEEGLKFMVYLQKENIIDESGMPKERFSAEFPKEGPSILRIQQVVRGDSAAYFCASSPPSGGVRETQYFGPGTRLLVL.

The gene calls are TRBV4-3 and TRBJ2-2; 9 bases are a match to TRBD1. Germline V gene sequence: CDR1 LGHNA, CDR2 YSLEER. The CDR3 extends over 16 amino acids. With V trimmed by 2 bases and J by 8 bases, 9 bases remained unmatched. CDR3: CASSQLQGASLGELFF. DNA of the CDR3: TGCGCCAGCAGCCAACTACAGGGGGCGTCGTTGGGGGAGCTGTTTTTT.

J is TRBJ1-4 and V is TRBV29-1, with TRBD1 identical over 8 bases. The CDR3 is made up of 14 amino acids. V shed 6 bases, J shed 7 bases, and the junction held 10 bases outside the gene matches. Per the germline V gene, CDR1 is SQVTM and CDR2 is ANQGSEA. DNA of the CDR3: TGCAGCGTCGCCAGACAGGGGAATTTTGAAAAACTGTTTTTT. Its translation: CSVARQGNFEKLFF.

This chain uses TRBV27 with TRBJ2-7; 7 positions agree with TRBD2. Trimming removed 5 bases from V and 2 bases from J; junction bases left unmatched: 6. Germline assignment: CDR1 MNHEY and CDR2 SMNVEV (reference sequence). This CDR3 has 14 amino acids. The CDR3 sequence: CASSPAGRAYEQYF. The CDR3 nucleotides are TGTGCCAGCAGTCCAGCGGGAAGAGCCTACGAGCAGTACTTC.

The V gene is TRBV29-1, the J gene TRBJ1-1, with a tentative D call TRBD1 (5 bases). Germline CDR1 is SQVTM and CDR2 is ANQGSEA. The ends were cut back, 3 bases at V and 3 bases at J, with 11 bases in the middle. The CDR3 has 13 amino acids. In nucleotides, the CDR3 is TGCAGCGTTGAGAGGGACCAGGACACTGAAGCTTTCTTT. Translation: CSVERDQDTEAFF.

Concerning this clone itself: The identical CDR3 is also encoded by other nucleotide sequences in the sample. V gene TRBV6-6 combines with J gene TRBJ2-7; perhaps D is TRBD1 or TRBD2 (5 bases each). V lost 6 bases and J 3 bases, leaving 12 bases between the germline ends. The CDR3 is 13 amino acids. The germline gives CDR1 MNHNY, CDR2 SVGAGI (reference sequence). The CDR3 sequence is CASSQTGGYEQYF. The CDR3, as DNA: TGTGCCAGCAGCCAGACTGGGGGCTACGAGCAGTACTTC.

The CDR3 loop reads CASSPWTSGSVEQYF. CDR3 DNA: TGTGCCAGCAGTCCTTGGACTAGCGGGAGTGTTGAGCAGTACTTC. The V call is TRBV28, the J call TRBJ2-7, with TRBD2 matching 13 bases. V trimming: 5 bases; J trimming: 7 bases; junction bases outside the gene matches: 8. This CDR3 region has 15 residues. Germline V gene data show CDR1 as MDHEN and CDR2 as SYDVKM.

Here the CDR3 reads CASTGKGLDEQFF. CDR3 coding DNA: TGTGCCAGCACTGGTAAGGGGCTCGATGAGCAGTTCTTC. The chain employs TRBV11-3 and TRBJ2-1; maybe TRBD1 (5 bases). CDR1 and CDR2 from the germline V gene are SGHNT and YENEEA. The V end was cut by 7 bases, the J end by 8 bases, with 15 bases between. This CDR3 has 13 amino acids. Based on the CDR3 plus reference TRBV11-3 and TRBJ2-1, the full variable domain is EAGVVQSPRYKIIEKKQPVAFWCNPISGHNTLYWYLQNLGQGPELLIRYENEEAVDDSQLPKDRFSAERLKGVDSTLKIQPAELGDSAVYLCASTGKGLDEQFFGPGTRLTVL.

The chain joins TRBV9 to TRBJ2-7, with D hard to call. Germline V lookup: CDR1 SGDLS, CDR2 YYNGEE. The V end lost 0 bases, the J end lost 6 bases, and 16 bases lay between the germline ends. CDR3 size: 15 residues. The DNA of the CDR3 is TGTGCCAGCAGCGTAGGGCAGGCTGTTCTCTCCGAGCAGTACTTC. It specifies CASSVGQAVLSEQYF.

This clone has just one count. This chain connects TRBV15 to TRBJ1-5; TRBD1 might be the D (6 bases). CDR1 and CDR2 from the germline V gene are LNHNV and YYDKDF (reference sequence). The CDR3 runs to 14 residues. The ends were cut back, 1 base at V and 7 bases at J, with 11 bases in the middle. Here the CDR3 reads CATSRAGGRQPQHF. The CDR3 region has the DNA TGTGCCACCAGCAGAGCCGGGGGCCGGCAGCCCCAGCATTTT.

The gene calls are TRBV25-1 and TRBJ2-2; D not resolved. Looked up from germline, CDR1 is MGHDK and CDR2 is SYGVNS. Trimming removed 6 bases from V and 1 base from J, with 9 bases in between. The CDR3 consists of 14 residues. The CDR3 spells CASSRGRNTGELFF. CDR3 coding DNA: TGTGCCAGCAGCCGAGGCAGGAACACCGGGGAGCTGTTTTTT.

The rearrangement links TRBV30 to TRBJ2-1; 12 nucleotides line up with TRBD2. This CDR3 contains 16 residues. The trim removed 3 bases at V and 4 bases at J, leaving 7 bases unmatched. Germline V gives CDR1 GTSNPN, CDR2 SVGIG (reference sequence). The CDR3 DNA follows: TGTGCCTGGAGCAGGCGCGGACTAGCGGGGTACAATGAGCAGTTCTTC. Amino acid sequence: CAWSRRGLAGYNEQFF.

This clone was seen a single time. The chain links TRBV5-1 to TRBJ2-3; 13 positions agree with TRBD2. Germline V lookup: CDR1 SGHRS, CDR2 YFSETQ. This CDR3 has 19 residues. With 4 bases clipped from V and 1 base from J, the junction kept 12 bases outside the gene matches. CDR3 region: CASSRTVLAGGPGTDTQYF. The CDR3 DNA is TGCGCCAGCAGCAGGACCGTACTAGCGGGAGGGCCGGGCACAGATACGCAGTATTTT.

This clone showed up just once. This chain uses TRBV11-2 with TRBJ2-1, with TRBD1 matching over 9 bases. The CDR3 contains 12 residues. J gave up 12 bases and V 5 bases, and 5 bases lay outside the gene matches. Per germline, CDR1 SGHAT and CDR2 FQNNGV. The CDR3 region has the DNA TGTGCCAGCAGCACGGGACAGGGAATGCAGTTCTTC. The encoded protein is CASSTGQGMQFF.

The V gene is TRBV6-4, the J gene TRBJ2-3, with D hard to call. Germline-derived CDR1 and CDR2 are MRHNA and SNTAGT. The V gene lost 3 bases and the J gene lost 5 bases, with 15 bases spanning the gap. The CDR3 runs 15 residues. The CDR3 bases are TGTGCCAGCAGTGAGGAGTCAAACCGCCGAGATACGCAGTATTTT. Translation: CASSEESNRRDTQYF.

This clone has just one count. Additional DNA sequences in this sample encode the identical CDR3. V and J are TRBV2 and TRBJ1-2; a weak D match, TRBD1 (6 bases). This CDR3 comprises 12 residues. Trimming stripped 3 bases from V and 6 bases from J, with 8 bases between. The germline V gene has CDR1 SNHLY and CDR2 FYNNEI. The CDR3 DNA reads TGTGCCAGCAGTGAGGCAGGGGATGGCTACACCTTC. Amino acid sequence: CASSEAGDGYTF.

This chain uses TRBV28 with TRBJ1-2; possible D gene TRBD1, 5 bases. Germline V gives CDR1 MDHEN, CDR2 SYDVKM. The CDR3 runs to 14 residues. The V end lost 3 bases, the J end lost 7 bases, and 15 bases lay between the germline ends. The CDR3 sequence: CASSLVRAQSGYTF. CDR3 coding DNA: TGTGCCAGCAGTTTGGTCAGGGCGCAATCTGGCTACACCTTC.

The rearrangement joins TRBV5-1 to TRBJ2-1; D may be TRBD2 (7 bases). The germline CDR1 and CDR2 sequences are SGHRS and YFSETQ. V lost 0 bases and J lost 4, with 17 bases in between. CDR3 size: 17 residues. The CDR3 nucleotides are TGCGCCAGCAGCTTGGCCAGTAGGGAGGGGGGTTACAATGAGCAGTTCTTC. It is translated as CASSLASREGGYNEQFF. The full variable domain, with the rest looked up from reference TRBV5-1 and TRBJ2-1, is KAGVTQTPRYLIKTRGQQVTLSCSPISGHRSVSWYQQTPGQGLQFLFEYFSETQRNKGNFPGRFSGRQFSNSRSEMNVSTLELGDSALYLCASSLASREGGYNEQFFGPGTRLTVL.

The chain is built from TRBV9 and TRBJ1-5; D is possibly TRBD1 (5 bases). The CDR3 extends over 14 amino acids. With 0 bases removed from V and 4 bases from J, the gap between germline ends came to 8 bases. The germline CDR1 and CDR2 sequences are SGDLS and YYNGEE. The CDR3 reads CASSVGQNNQPQHF. The CDR3 region has the DNA TGTGCCAGCAGCGTAGGACAGAATAATCAGCCCCAGCATTTT.

This clone has just one count. The rearrangement uses TRBV25-1 and TRBJ1-5; D possibly corresponds to TRBD1 (5 bases). This CDR3 region has 16 residues. Germline assignment: CDR1 MGHDK and CDR2 SYGVNS. Deletions cut 6 bases from V and 6 bases from J, with 21 bases between. CDR3 loop: CASSPRGEGKSQPQHF. The CDR3 bases are TGTGCCAGCAGCCCAAGGGGAGAGGGTAAGAGTCAGCCCCAGCATTTT.

V is TRBV27 and J is TRBJ2-1; no reliable D call. V gave up 0 bases and J gave up 3 bases, with 9 bases separating them. Germline V CDR1 and CDR2: MNHEY, SMNVEV (reference sequence). CDR3 size: 15 residues. The DNA of the CDR3 is TGTGCCAGCAGTTTATCCCCCCCAAGCTACAATGAGCAGTTCTTC. It yields the protein CASSLSPPSYNEQFF.

The chain uses TRBV14 and TRBJ2-1, with D tentatively TRBD2 (5 bases). The V gene's germline CDR1 is SGHDN and CDR2 FVKESK. CDR3 length equals 16 residues. With 0 bases removed from V and 7 bases from J, the gap between germline ends came to 16 bases. Here the CDR3 reads CASSQDRGRIGNEQFF. Written as DNA, the CDR3 is TGTGCCAGCAGCCAAGACCGTGGGAGAATAGGGAATGAGCAGTTCTTC. The whole variable domain, remainder taken from reference TRBV14 and TRBJ2-1, is EAGVTQFPSHSVIEKGQTVTLRCDPISGHDNLYWYRRVMGKEIKFLLHFVKESKQDESGMPNNRFLAERTGGTYSTLKVQPAELEDSGVYFCASSQDRGRIGNEQFFGPGTRLTVL.

This clone appeared a single time. The genes are TRBV9 and TRBJ2-7; no definite D call. Germline CDR1 SGDLS, CDR2 YYNGEE. The CDR3 sequence is 13 residues long. Deletions cut 0 bases from V and 6 bases from J, with 10 bases between. The CDR3 region is CASSVAPPLEQYF. CDR3 nucleotide sequence: TGTGCCAGCAGCGTAGCCCCGCCCCTCGAGCAGTACTTC.

This chain uses TRBV11-3 with TRBJ1-3; possibly TRBD1 for D (6 bases). Germline assignment: CDR1 SGHNT and CDR2 YENEEA. There are 18 residues in the CDR3. The germline V and J ends were trimmed by 0 bases and 2 bases, with 17 bases remaining between them. CDR3 sequence: CASSLDLQGPFAGNTIYF. CDR3 in DNA: TGTGCCAGCAGCTTAGATCTCCAGGGGCCCTTTGCTGGAAACACCATATATTTT.

The chain carries TRBV10-2 and TRBJ2-7; 10 bases align to TRBD2. Looked up from germline, CDR1 is WSHSY and CDR2 is SAAADI. The CDR3 spans 16 residues. V was clipped by 1 base and J by 0 bases; unmatched bases: 3. The CDR3 coding sequence is TGCGCCAGCAGTGAGTTTGCTAGCGGGAGCTCCTACGAGCAGTACTTC. Translated, it gives CASSEFASGSSYEQYF.

The chain has TRBV7-9 and TRBJ1-4; D is ambiguous. The CDR3 spans 14 residues. The ends were cut back, 1 base at V and 6 bases at J, with 9 bases in the middle. Germline values: CDR1 SEHNR, CDR2 FQNEAQ (reference sequence). The CDR3 bases are TGTGCCAGCAGCTTAGATAGGCTTGATGAAAAACTGTTTTTT. This translates into CASSLDRLDEKLFF.

CDR3 region: CASSFDRGLWGYTF. CDR3 nucleotide sequence: TGTGCCAGCAGTTTCGACAGGGGATTGTGGGGCTACACCTTC. The chain combines TRBV28 with TRBJ1-2; 8 positions match TRBD1. CDR3 length equals 14 residues. The germline gives CDR1 MDHEN, CDR2 SYDVKM. V shed 3 bases, J shed 8 bases, and the junction held 8 bases outside the gene matches.

The V gene is TRBV30, the J gene TRBJ2-7; no clear D. The CDR3 sequence is 12 residues long. Germline V CDR1 and CDR2: GTSNPN, SVGIG (reference sequence). V lost 4 bases and J lost 0, with 7 bases in between. The CDR3: CAWKGSSYEQYF. In DNA, the CDR3 is TGTGCCTGGAAGGGCAGCTCCTACGAGCAGTACTTC.

The chain uses TRBV5-1 and TRBJ2-3; 7 bases are shared with TRBD1. CDR3 size: 15 residues. Germline values: CDR1 SGHRS, CDR2 YFSETQ. Germline trimming cut 4 bases from V and 1 base from J; bases unmatched to any gene: 6. For the CDR3, the DNA is TGCGCCAGCAGCCCAGGGACAGTTGGCACAGATACGCAGTATTTT. Its protein is CASSPGTVGTDTQYF. Full variable domain (remainder filled in from reference TRBV5-1 and TRBJ2-3): KAGVTQTPRYLIKTRGQQVTLSCSPISGHRSVSWYQQTPGQGLQFLFEYFSETQRNKGNFPGRFSGRQFSNSRSEMNVSTLELGDSALYLCASSPGTVGTDTQYFGPGTRLTVL.

The chain links TRBV29-1 to TRBJ1-1; 7 bases fit TRBD1. Per the germline V gene, CDR1 is SQVTM and CDR2 is ANQGSEA. This CDR3 spans 13 amino acids. J was trimmed by 5 bases and V by 7 bases; bases with no gene match: 10. The CDR3 region has the DNA TGCAGCGCTTCGACAGGGAGAAATACTGAAGCTTTCTTT. This codes for CSASTGRNTEAFF.